A single sample is the source of the 24 T cell receptor beta chains below, sequenced in a study of shared clonotypes between healthy human individuals. Some clones are missing from TCRdb's copy, which holds only in-frame ones; the method was immunoSEQ multiplex PCR. The sample carries some 980,000 clones, over 60% recorded once. Sequenced sample: memory CD4+ T cells sorted from blood. Stated subset: CD45RA-negative fraction. The receptors derive from a man in his late teens or twenties in good health.

The V gene is TRBV9, the J gene TRBJ2-7; 8 positions match TRBD1. Germline trimming cut 3 bases from V and 6 bases from J; bases unmatched to any gene: 11. Germline CDR1 SGDLS, CDR2 YYNGEE. This CDR3 region has 15 residues. The CDR3 bases are TGTGCCAGCAGCGCGAACGGACAGGGATCAAGCGAGCAGTACTTC. This codes for CASSANGQGSSEQYF.

The chain joins TRBV30 to TRBJ1-4; the match to TRBD1 covers 9 bases. V shed 5 bases and J 3 bases; nucleotides not matched to a gene: 7. This CDR3 has 15 amino acids. Germline V gene sequence: CDR1 GTSNPN, CDR2 SVGIG (reference sequence). The CDR3 DNA sequence: TGTGCCTGGGAGCCGGGACAGGGATCTAATGAAAAACTGTTTTTT. Protein sequence: CAWEPGQGSNEKLFF.

The chain employs TRBV9 and TRBJ1-4; maybe TRBD1 (5 bases). V was trimmed by 0 bases and J by 0 bases, leaving 9 bases between them. The CDR3 has 16 residues. CDR1 is SGDLS, CDR2 YYNGEE, per germline. As DNA, the CDR3 is TGTGCCAGCAGCGTAGAGCCGACAGCAACTAATGAAAAACTGTTTTTT. Protein: CASSVEPTATNEKLFF.

The table lists this clone with many counts. This chain uses TRBV28 with TRBJ1-6; 10 bases map to TRBD1. The CDR3 extends over 16 amino acids. Germline CDR1 is MDHEN and CDR2 is SYDVKM. Trimming cost V 6 bases and J 7 bases; bases outside gene matches: 9. The chain's CDR3 is CASSPGDRGRNSPLHF. CDR3 in DNA: TGTGCCAGCAGCCCCGGAGACAGGGGGCGGAATTCACCCCTCCACTTT.

V gene TRBV5-4 combines with J gene TRBJ1-1; no firm D call. Trimming stripped 4 bases from V and 2 bases from J, with 12 bases between. The CDR3 totals 14 residues. Germline V CDR1 and CDR2: SGHNT, YYREEE (reference sequence). The CDR3 nucleotides read TGTGCCAGCAGCCTGGGGATTCCTAACACTGAAGCTTTCTTT. Translating gives CASSLGIPNTEAFF.

The rearrangement links TRBV10-3 to TRBJ2-7; 7 nucleotides match TRBD2. CDR3 length: 12 residues. Looked up from germline, CDR1 is ENHRY and CDR2 is SYGVKD. V was pared by 5 bases and J by 11 bases, with 9 bases of the junction left unmatched. The CDR3: CAISTASGLKYF. CDR3 DNA: TGTGCCATCAGTACAGCGTCGGGACTAAAGTACTTC.

Details on this clone: Germline is not matched at one junction end, which may reflect a read error. The rearrangement joins TRBV2 to TRBJ1-5, with D maybe TRBD1 (6 bases). The CDR3 sequence is 15 residues long. CDR1 is SNHLY, CDR2 FYNNEI, per germline. CDR3 loop: CASSGGRYSNQPQHF. For the CDR3, the DNA is TGTGCCAGTAGTGGGGGCCGTTATAGCAATCAGCCCCAGCATTTT.

This clone appeared once. The chain is built from TRBV2 and TRBJ1-1, with D uncertain. This CDR3 has 13 amino acids. V lost 2 bases to trimming and J lost 4 bases, with 8 bases between them. The germline V gene has CDR1 SNHLY and CDR2 FYNNEI. The chain's CDR3 is CASSEHSSTEAFF. The DNA of the CDR3 is TGTGCCAGCAGTGAACATAGTAGCACTGAAGCTTTCTTT.

The genes are TRBV6-6 and TRBJ1-4; D uncertain. Deletions cut 5 bases from V and 7 bases from J, with 14 bases between. CDR1 is MNHNY and CDR2 is SVGAGI in the germline V gene (reference sequence). This CDR3 contains 14 residues. The CDR3 DNA reads as TGTGCCAGCAGTAACCCCCCGGAGGGTGAAAAACTGTTTTTT. This encodes CASSNPPEGEKLFF.

CDR3: CASSGTGRETQYF. CDR3 coding DNA: TGTGCCAGCTCAGGGACAGGGCGAGAGACCCAGTACTTC. The chain employs TRBV18 and TRBJ2-5; 9 nucleotides line up with TRBD1. The CDR3 has 13 amino acids. Unmatched junction bases numbered 2, after V lost 5 bases and J lost 4 bases. The germline CDR1 and CDR2 sequences are KGHSH and LQKENI.

This chain joins TRBV7-2 and TRBJ2-2; D ambiguous. Germline CDR1 and CDR2: SGHTA and FQGNSA. Trimming removed 6 bases at V and 0 bases at J, with 11 bases between. The CDR3 runs to 15 residues. Written as DNA, the CDR3 is TGTGCCAGCAGATTAACTATCGCGAACACCGGGGAGCTGTTTTTT. Residues: CASRLTIANTGELFF.

In regard to this clone: Other DNA variants within this sample encode the same CDR3. The V and J genes are TRBV4-3 and TRBJ1-6; D not certain. This CDR3 spans 15 amino acids. Between the trimmed V and J ends, which lost 1 base and 13 bases, there was a span of 17 bases. CDR1 and CDR2 from the germline V gene are LGHNA and YSLEER. CDR3 bases: TGCGCCAGCAGCCAAGGTGCGAAGCTTGCCTCCCCCCTCCACTTT. Protein: CASSQGAKLASPLHF.

This chain connects TRBV19 to TRBJ1-2, with 7 bases matching TRBD1. Trimming removed 7 bases from V and 4 bases from J; junction bases left unmatched: 6. Germline V gene lookup returns CDR1 LNHDA and CDR2 SQIVND (reference sequence). This CDR3 comprises 13 residues. CDR3 sequence (DNA): TGTGCCAGTACGGACAGGCCCACCTATGGCTACACCTTC. Translating gives CASTDRPTYGYTF.

V is TRBV6-5 and J is TRBJ2-7, with 10 bases that match TRBD1. The CDR3 totals 15 residues. The V and J ends lost 6 bases and 4 bases, in that order; junction bases with no gene match: 9. Germline assignment: CDR1 MNHEY and CDR2 SVGAGI. The CDR3 sequence: CASSQTGGARYEQYF. The CDR3 coding sequence is TGTGCCAGCAGCCAGACAGGGGGCGCGAGGTACGAGCAGTACTTC.

The chain couples TRBV7-8 to TRBJ2-3; tentative D call: TRBD1 (5 bases). The CDR3 covers 17 residues. Germline CDR1 and CDR2: SGHVS and FQNEAQ. The germline V and J ends were trimmed by 5 bases and 2 bases, with 20 bases remaining between them. In DNA, the CDR3 is TGTGCCAGCAGCCTCCGGGCGCGAAGTGGGGCCACAGATACGCAGTATTTT. This codes for CASSLRARSGATDTQYF. Drawing the rest from reference TRBV7-8 and TRBJ2-3, the complete variable domain is GAGVSQSPRYKVAKRGQDVALRCDPISGHVSLFWYQQALGQGPEFLTYFQNEAQLDKSGLPSDRFFAERPEGSVSTLKIQRTQQEDSAVYLCASSLRARSGATDTQYFGPGTRLTVL.

The rearrangement joins TRBV5-1 to TRBJ2-5; 7 bases map to TRBD1. With V trimmed by 4 bases and J by 5 bases, 5 bases remained unmatched. The CDR3 extends over 13 amino acids. Germline V lookup: CDR1 SGHRS, CDR2 YFSETQ. CDR3 amino acids: CASSTGQAETQYF. In nucleotides, the CDR3 is TGCGCCAGCAGCACCGGACAGGCGGAGACCCAGTACTTC.

This sequence joins TRBV10-1 and TRBJ2-7; 8 positions match TRBD1. CDR3 length equals 14 residues. Germline lookup yields CDR1 WNHNN and CDR2 SYGVQD (reference sequence). J was trimmed by 7 bases and V by 4 bases; bases with no gene match: 9. For the CDR3, the DNA is TGCGCCAGCAGTGGGGGGACAGGTTTGTCGGAGCAGTACTTC. Protein: CASSGGTGLSEQYF.

V usage is TRBV18 and J usage is TRBJ1-4; D gene uncertain. V lost 4 bases to trimming and J lost 0 bases, with 15 bases between them. The CDR3 is 17 residues long. Germline V CDR1 and CDR2: KGHSH, LQKENI. The CDR3 region is CASSLQPLTATNEKLFF. The CDR3 DNA sequence: TGTGCCAGCTCACTTCAACCACTCACTGCAACTAATGAAAAACTGTTTTTT. Based on the CDR3 plus reference TRBV18 and TRBJ1-4, the full variable domain is NAGVMQNPRHLVRRRGQEARLRCSPMKGHSHVYWYRQLPEEGLKFMVYLQKENIIDESGMPKERFSAEFPKEGPSILRIQQVVRGDSAAYFCASSLQPLTATNEKLFFGSGTQLSVL.

The chain couples TRBV5-1 to TRBJ1-1, with D perhaps TRBD1 (6 bases). This CDR3 comprises 14 residues. CDR1 and CDR2 (germline): SGHRS, YFSETQ. The V end was cut by 4 bases, the J end by 4 bases, with 14 bases between. The chain's CDR3 is CASSLTGGFTEAFF. The CDR3 DNA follows: TGCGCCAGCAGCCTGACAGGAGGTTTCACTGAAGCTTTCTTT.

This clone appeared once. Compared with germline, one end of the junction differs, possibly owing to a read error. The V and J genes are TRBV7-7 and TRBJ2-5; weak D call: TRBD1 (5 bases). This CDR3 has 14 residues. Per the germline V gene, CDR1 is SSHAT and CDR2 is FNYEAQ (reference sequence). The DNA of the CDR3 is TGTGCTAGCAGTTCCGCAGGGTTACAAGAGACCCAGTACTTC. Its translation: CASSSAGLQETQYF.

This chain links TRBV10-2 with TRBJ1-3, with D perhaps TRBD1 (6 bases). This CDR3 contains 12 residues. V gave up 4 bases and J gave up 7 bases, with 8 bases separating them. Germline CDR1 WSHSY, CDR2 SAAADI. Here the CDR3 DNA reads TGCGCCAGCAGTGTTCAGGGGAACACCATATATTTT. Amino acid sequence: CASSVQGNTIYF.

The chain links TRBV2 to TRBJ2-7; 8 nucleotides align to TRBD2. CDR1 SNHLY and CDR2 FYNNEI come from the germline V gene. This CDR3 region has 13 residues. J was trimmed by 5 bases and V by 11 bases; bases with no gene match: 11. DNA for the CDR3: TGTGCCGGGCGGGGGGTTGAGGGCCACGAGCAGTACTTC. Protein sequence: CAGRGVEGHEQYF.

Comments on this clone: The identical CDR3 is also encoded by other nucleotide sequences in the sample. This chain joins TRBV4-1 and TRBJ2-5; D remains ambiguous. CDR1 is MGHRA, CDR2 YSYEKL, per germline. The V end lost 4 bases, the J end lost 3 bases, and 9 bases lay between the germline ends. The CDR3 runs to 13 residues. CDR3 DNA: TGCGCCAGCAGCCTTCCGAATGAAGAGACCCAGTACTTC. Its translation is CASSLPNEETQYF.

This rearrangement joins TRBV30 to TRBJ2-7; the D gene is possibly TRBD2 (5 bases). V lost 0 bases and J 2 bases, leaving 11 bases between the germline ends. Germline lookup yields CDR1 GTSNPN and CDR2 SVGIG (reference sequence). The length of the CDR3 is 14 residues. The CDR3 nucleotides read TGTGCCTGGAGTGTCAAGGGAGTCCCCTACGAGCAGTACTTC. As protein: CAWSVKGVPYEQYF.